Following are 30 T cell receptor beta chains from one sample sequenced in a study of blood T cell repertoires in COVID-19. The protocol was immunoSEQ multiplex PCR, while the TCRdb copy is restricted to in-frame clones and leaves out a portion. The sample consists of 390,000 or so clones, 80% to 90% of them appearing once. The specimen sequenced was PBMCs or T cells enriched from blood (not recorded which). The receptors stem from a man aged 18 to 30 who had recovered from COVID-19.

This chain's CDR3 is CASKGQGTSGNTIYF. Written as DNA, the CDR3 is TGTGCCAGCAAAGGACAGGGGACCTCTGGAAACACCATATATTTT. The chain carries TRBV9 and TRBJ1-3; 9 positions agree with TRBD1. J was trimmed by 0 bases and V by 6 bases; bases with no gene match: 4. Germline V gives CDR1 SGDLS, CDR2 YYNGEE. The CDR3 sequence is 15 residues long.

The genes are TRBV6-5 and TRBJ1-1, with D possibly matching TRBD1 (5 bases). The CDR3 contains 14 residues. Germline lookup yields CDR1 MNHEY and CDR2 SVGAGI. V gave up 6 bases and J gave up 0 bases, with 11 bases separating them. CDR3 region: CASRTTGVNTEAFF. For the CDR3, the DNA is TGTGCCAGCAGGACAACAGGCGTGAACACTGAAGCTTTCTTT.

V gene TRBV4-2 combines with J gene TRBJ1-2, with 7 bases fitting TRBD1. Trimming removed 2 bases from V and 6 bases from J; junction bases left unmatched: 3. The CDR3 contains 13 residues. Looked up from germline, CDR1 is LGHNA and CDR2 is YNFKEQ. DNA of the CDR3: TGTGCCAGCAGCCAAACAGGGGTGGATGGCTACACCTTC. Translated, it gives CASSQTGVDGYTF.

The J gene is TRBJ2-1, the V gene TRBV14; possibly TRBD2 for D (6 bases). Trimming removed 4 bases from V and 5 bases from J, with 18 bases in between. The CDR3 consists of 16 residues. Germline values: CDR1 SGHDN, CDR2 FVKESK. The CDR3 is CASSPLVSSDNNEQFF. In nucleotides, the CDR3 is TGTGCCAGCAGCCCTCTCGTGTCTAGCGACAACAATGAGCAGTTCTTC.

V usage is TRBV24-1 and J usage is TRBJ1-2; D is ambiguous. This CDR3 region has 13 residues. V was pared by 2 bases and J by 3 bases, with 6 bases between. Germline lookup yields CDR1 KGHDR and CDR2 SFDVKD. The CDR3 DNA follows: TGTGCCACCAGTGATTGGCAGGACTATGGCTACACCTTC. Its translation is CATSDWQDYGYTF.

Here the CDR3 reads CAIRGGQGGQPQHF. For the CDR3, the DNA is TGTGCCATCAGGGGGGGACAGGGGGGTCAGCCCCAGCATTTT. The chain combines TRBV10-3 with TRBJ1-5; 11 nucleotides match TRBD1. CDR1 is ENHRY, CDR2 SYGVKD, per germline. J gave up 6 bases and V 6 bases, and 4 bases lay outside the gene matches. This CDR3 comprises 14 residues.

The CDR3 spells CASSLTGTGKNEKLFF. The DNA for the CDR3 is TGTGCCAGCAGCTTAACCGGGACAGGGAAAAATGAAAAACTGTTTTTT. This rearrangement joins TRBV7-6 to TRBJ1-4, with 9 bases matching TRBD1. Germline values: CDR1 SGHVS, CDR2 FNYEAQ. V lost 2 bases to trimming and J lost 5 bases; unmatched junction nucleotides: 6. The CDR3 is 16 amino acids.

The chain couples TRBV20-1 to TRBJ2-1, with 7 bases that match TRBD2. The V gene end was trimmed by 3 bases and the J gene end by 6 bases; junction bases not matched to a gene: 8. In germline, CDR1 is DFQATT, CDR2 SNEGSKA (reference sequence). CDR3 size: 14 residues. The CDR3 DNA reads TGCAGTGCTAGTCGGGGGGAATTACTCAATGAGCAGTTCTTC. This codes for CSASRGELLNEQFF.

This chain connects TRBV27 to TRBJ1-5; the D gene is possibly TRBD1 (6 bases). The CDR3 is 15 amino acids. Germline V gene data show CDR1 as MNHEY and CDR2 as SMNVEV (reference sequence). V gave up 5 bases and J gave up 4 bases, with 15 bases separating them. CDR3 amino acids: CASSVTRGSNQPQHF. For the CDR3, the DNA is TGTGCCAGCAGTGTCACCAGGGGCAGTAATCAGCCCCAGCATTTT.

V and J are TRBV19 and TRBJ1-4; D unresolved. The CDR3 has 15 residues. The V end lost 2 bases, the J end lost 8 bases, and 15 bases lay between the germline ends. The germline V gene encodes CDR1 LNHDA and CDR2 SQIVND (reference sequence). This CDR3 reads CASSIRISGMEKLFF. CDR3 nucleotide sequence: TGTGCCAGTAGTATACGAATATCGGGGATGGAAAAACTGTTTTTT.

J is TRBJ2-1 and V is TRBV27; no firm D call. Germline V gene lookup returns CDR1 MNHEY and CDR2 SMNVEV (reference sequence). The CDR3 has 15 residues. Trimming took off 0 bases at V and 4 bases at J, with 10 bases between the two ends. The CDR3 here is CASSLSVPRYNEQFF. Written as DNA, the CDR3 is TGTGCCAGCAGTTTATCGGTCCCCAGATACAATGAGCAGTTCTTC.

The chain uses TRBV24-1 and TRBJ2-1, with 7 bases aligning to TRBD2. CDR3 length: 17 amino acids. The V gene's germline CDR1 is KGHDR and CDR2 SFDVKD. J gave up 0 bases and V 0 bases, and 4 bases lay outside the gene matches. DNA of the CDR3: TGTGCCACCAGTGATTTGGACGGCGGGAGCTCCTACAATGAGCAGTTCTTC. Amino acids: CATSDLDGGSSYNEQFF.

This rearrangement joins TRBV6-5 to TRBJ2-2; D unclear. The V end lost 2 bases, the J end lost 0 bases, and 4 bases lay between the germline ends. The germline gives CDR1 MNHEY, CDR2 SVGAGI. The CDR3 extends over 14 amino acids. Here the CDR3 reads CASSYAANTGELFF. The CDR3 DNA follows: TGTGCCAGCAGTTACGCAGCGAACACCGGGGAGCTGTTTTTT.

The chain combines TRBV6-5 with TRBJ2-7, with TRBD2 matching 12 bases. The CDR3 is made up of 15 amino acids. Germline assignment: CDR1 MNHEY and CDR2 SVGAGI. The V segment lost 4 bases and the J segment 7 bases; nucleotides outside the gene matches: 8. The CDR3 nucleotides are TGTGCCAGCAGTTCCGGGACTAGCGGGTCTGATGAGCAGTACTTC. This codes for CASSSGTSGSDEQYF.

The chain is built from TRBV11-3 and TRBJ2-3, with 8 bases aligning to TRBD2. The J segment lost 10 bases and the V segment lost 0 bases, leaving 3 bases of the junction unmatched. Germline values: CDR1 SGHNT, CDR2 YENEEA. CDR3 length: 13 amino acids. In DNA form, the CDR3 reads TGTGCCAGCAGCTTAGACATGACTAGCGCGCAGTATTTT. Its protein is CASSLDMTSAQYF. Supplemented by reference TRBV11-3 and TRBJ2-3, the full variable domain reads EAGVVQSPRYKIIEKKQPVAFWCNPISGHNTLYWYLQNLGQGPELLIRYENEEAVDDSQLPKDRFSAERLKGVDSTLKIQPAELGDSAVYLCASSLDMTSAQYFGPGTRLTVL.

This clone was seen only once. The chain carries TRBV5-4 and TRBJ1-6, with D maybe TRBD1 (5 bases). Germline CDR1 and CDR2: SGHNT and YYREEE (reference sequence). Trimming pared 4 bases from V and 5 bases from J, leaving 13 bases between. The CDR3 length is 15 residues. The CDR3: CASSQGRENNSPLHF. In DNA form, the CDR3 reads TGTGCCAGCAGCCAGGGTCGAGAGAATAATTCACCCCTCCACTTT.

The chain recombines TRBV7-6 with TRBJ1-6; D not resolved. Germline V gene lookup returns CDR1 SGHVS and CDR2 FNYEAQ. The CDR3 length is 15 residues. Trimming cost V 8 bases and J 0 bases, with 11 bases left between them. The CDR3 loop is CASSQLSSYNSPLHF. The CDR3 DNA reads as TGTGCCAGCTCCCAATTGAGCTCCTATAATTCACCCCTCCACTTT. The complete variable domain, with remaining parts taken from reference TRBV7-6 and TRBJ1-6, reads GAGVSQSPRYKVTKRGQDVALRCDPISGHVSLYWYRQALGQGPEFLTYFNYEAQQDKSGLPNDRFSAERPEGSISTLTIQRTEQRDSAMYRCASSQLSSYNSPLHFGNGTRLTVT.

The J gene is TRBJ2-1, the V gene TRBV11-1; 7 positions agree with TRBD2. Losses at the gene ends were 0 bases for V and 9 bases for J; bases not matched to a gene: 2. The CDR3 consists of 13 residues. The germline gives CDR1 SGHAT, CDR2 FQDESV (reference sequence). CDR3: CASSLALAIEQFF. CDR3 in DNA: TGTGCCAGCAGCTTAGCACTAGCGATTGAGCAGTTCTTC. Together with reference TRBV11-1 and TRBJ2-1, the CDR3 gives the full variable domain: EAEVAQSPRYKITEKSQAVAFWCDPISGHATLYWYRQILGQGPELLVQFQDESVVDDSQLPKDRFSAERLKGVDSTLKIQPAELGDSAMYLCASSLALAIEQFFGPGTRLTVL.

J is TRBJ2-1 and V is TRBV30, with a weak D call TRBD2 (5 bases). Trimming stripped 3 bases from V and 9 bases from J, with 12 bases between. This CDR3 has 12 amino acids. CDR1 is GTSNPN, CDR2 SVGIG, per germline (reference sequence). CDR3: CAWRGRAPEQFF. CDR3 coding DNA: TGTGCCTGGAGGGGGAGAGCGCCTGAGCAGTTCTTC. The full variable domain, with the rest looked up from reference TRBV30 and TRBJ2-1, is SQTIHQWPATLVQPVGSPLSLECTVEGTSNPNLYWYRQAAGRGLQLLFYSVGIGQISSEVPQNLSASRPQDRQFILSSKKLLLSDSGFYLCAWRGRAPEQFFGPGTRLTVL.

This chain uses TRBV4-3 with TRBJ2-3; 7 bases map to TRBD1. Germline CDR1 and CDR2: LGHNA and YSLEER. The CDR3 extends over 15 amino acids. Trimming cost V 1 base and J 9 bases; bases outside gene matches: 10. In DNA form, the CDR3 reads TGCGCCAGCAGCCAAGCAACAGGGGTGGGGGAGACGCAGTATTTT. Translation gives CASSQATGVGETQYF.

The CDR3 sequence is CASSQGSGRGNEQYF. DNA of the CDR3: TGTGCCAGCAGCCAAGGAAGCGGGAGGGGCAACGAGCAGTACTTC. V and J are TRBV3-1 (or the pseudogene TRBV3-2) and TRBJ2-7, with 10 bases aligning to TRBD2. Trimming took 1 base from V and 5 from J; bases not matched to a gene: 5. The CDR3 is made up of 15 amino acids. Per germline, CDR1 LGHDT and CDR2 YNNKEL (reference sequence).

V usage is TRBV4-3 and J usage is TRBJ2-7, with TRBD1 matching 8 bases. The CDR3 totals 15 residues. V lost 6 bases, J lost 4 bases, and 11 bases stayed unmatched. CDR1 and CDR2 from the germline V gene are LGHNA and YSLEER. In DNA, the CDR3 is TGCGCCAGCAGTAAGACCGGGACAGGTGGTTACGAGCAGTACTTC. It encodes CASSKTGTGGYEQYF.

A single count supports this clone. The genes are TRBV5-1 and TRBJ2-6, with a possible D match to TRBD1 (5 bases). CDR3 size: 18 residues. V was pared by 4 bases and J by 0 bases, with 17 bases between. Germline V CDR1 and CDR2: SGHRS, YFSETQ. The CDR3 loop is CASSPLAGSGSGANVLTF. CDR3 DNA sequence: TGCGCCAGCAGCCCGTTGGCAGGGTCGGGCTCTGGGGCCAACGTCCTGACTTTC.

As DNA, the CDR3 is TGTGCCAGCAGTTCCACAGGGACAGGGGACGGAAACACCATATATTTT. Protein: CASSSTGTGDGNTIYF. The chain couples TRBV28 to TRBJ1-3; 10 bases line up with TRBD1. Germline values: CDR1 MDHEN, CDR2 SYDVKM. This CDR3 has 16 amino acids. The V and J ends lost 4 bases and 4 bases, in that order; junction bases with no gene match: 7.

Turning to this clone: A junction end diverges from the germline sequence, so it may reflect a read error. The chain recombines TRBV4-2 with TRBJ1-5; D is uncertain. Germline lookup yields CDR1 LGHNA and CDR2 YNFKEQ. This CDR3 is 18 amino acids long. The CDR3 DNA sequence: TGTGCCAGCAGCAAAGAGGCAAGTCACGGAGGCAGCAATCAGCCCCAGCATTTT. Translating gives CASSKEASHGGSNQPQHF.

The J gene is TRBJ2-4, the V gene TRBV19; a possible D gene is TRBD1 (6 bases). Looked up from germline, CDR1 is LNHDA and CDR2 is SQIVND (reference sequence). Trimming shortened V by 1 base and J by 7 bases, and 14 bases separated the two germline ends. The CDR3 extends over 15 amino acids. CDR3 sequence reads: CASSIVDRTDNIQYF. The CDR3, as DNA: TGTGCCAGTAGTATAGTTGACAGGACCGACAACATTCAGTACTTC. Based on the CDR3 plus reference TRBV19 and TRBJ2-4, the full variable domain is DGGITQSPKYLFRKEGQNVTLSCEQNLNHDAMYWYRQDPGQGLRLIYYSQIVNDFQKGDIAEGYSVSREKKESFPLTVTSAQKNPTAFYLCASSIVDRTDNIQYFGAGTRLSVL.

This chain joins TRBV5-1 and TRBJ2-7; a possible D gene is TRBD1 (5 bases). Germline lookup yields CDR1 SGHRS and CDR2 YFSETQ. The CDR3 is 14 amino acids. V lost 1 base to trimming and J lost 2 bases, with 10 bases between them. The chain's CDR3 is CASSLTGATYEQYF. CDR3 nucleotides: TGCGCCAGCAGCTTGACAGGCGCTACCTACGAGCAGTACTTC.

This chain joins TRBV12-5 and TRBJ1-2; the match to TRBD1 covers 9 bases. Trimming at V came to 6 bases and at J to 3 bases, leaving 5 bases not matched to a gene. CDR3 length: 14 residues. Germline CDR1 and CDR2: LGHNT and FRNRAP. The CDR3 DNA reads as TGTGCTAGTGGCAGGGACAGGGACGACTATGGCTACACCTTC. Encoded protein: CASGRDRDDYGYTF. The entire variable domain, with the rest obtained from reference TRBV12-5 and TRBJ1-2, is as follows: DARVTQTPRHKVTEMGQEVTMRCQPILGHNTVFWYRQTMMQGLELLAYFRNRAPLDDSGMPKDRFSAEMPDATLATLKIQPSEPRDSAVYFCASGRDRDDYGYTFGSGTRLTVV.

V gene TRBV23-1 combines with J gene TRBJ1-2; no clear D gene. TRBV23-1 is an ORF for which the function is uncertain. V was clipped by 4 bases and J by 4 bases, with 4 bases between them. CDR3 size: 11 residues. CDR3 nucleotides: TGCGCCAGCAGTCCAGTCTATGGCTACACCTTC. It translates to CASSPVYGYTF.

The chain uses TRBV19 and TRBJ2-7, with D possibly matching TRBD1 (6 bases). With 3 bases removed from V and 3 bases from J, the gap between germline ends came to 18 bases. The CDR3 is 16 amino acids. Per the germline V gene, CDR1 is LNHDA and CDR2 is SQIVND (reference sequence). CDR3 in amino acids: CASSMGAGNQNYEQYF. The CDR3 coding sequence is TGTGCCAGTAGTATGGGGGCAGGGAACCAAAACTACGAGCAGTACTTC.